Presented here are 22 T cell receptor beta chains from one specimen sequenced in a study of response to subunit inactivated influenza vaccine. TCRdb reprocessed the RT-PCR reads via MiXCR and lists one record per CDR3 protein. The sample holds around 200,000 distinct CDR3 sequences, about an eighth seen once. These same data were also listed under a study on T cells expressing NK-cell markers. That source adds: TCR beta cDNA was made by 5'RACE template switching with UMIs.

The input for sequencing was CD8+ T cells sorted from PBMCs, taken less than 13 days after vaccination. These TCRs come from a man between 50 and 59 years old who received an inactivated influenza vaccine.

This clonotype appeared a few times. The rearrangement joins TRBV11-2 to TRBJ2-2; D is unclear. The CDR3 loop spans 12 amino acids. Looked up from germline, CDR1 is SGHAT and CDR2 is FQNNGV. Trimming took 5 bases from V and 6 from J, leaving 7 bases between them. The CDR3 DNA sequence: TGTGCCAGCAGCCCAAGTCCCGGGGAGCTGTTTTTT. Protein: CASSPSPGELFF.

The sample holds many counts of this clonotype. The rearrangement joins TRBV28 to TRBJ2-2, with 8 bases lining up with TRBD2. Germline lookup yields CDR1 MDHEN and CDR2 SYDVKM. The CDR3 length is 15 residues. V shed 7 bases, J shed 7 bases, and the junction held 11 bases outside the gene matches. The CDR3 loop reads CASTRTSYKGGELFF. The CDR3 DNA reads TGTGCCAGCACCCGGACTAGCTACAAGGGCGGGGAGCTGTTTTTT.

This clonotype came up many times. The V gene is TRBV7-2, the J gene TRBJ2-3; TRBD2 agrees at 8 bases. This CDR3 contains 15 residues. The V gene end was trimmed by 5 bases and the J gene end by 9 bases; junction bases not matched to a gene: 13. Germline CDR1 SGHTA, CDR2 FQGNSA. The CDR3 nucleotides read TGTGCCAGCAGCGAAGACGGGACTAGTTTCGACACGCAGTATTTT. It is translated as CASSEDGTSFDTQYF.

The chain recombines TRBV19 with TRBJ2-4; a weak D match, TRBD1 (5 bases). The CDR3 consists of 15 residues. The ends were cut back, 3 bases at V and 4 bases at J, with 13 bases in the middle. CDR1 and CDR2 (germline): LNHDA, SQIVND (reference sequence). The CDR3 here is CASSIGAGPKNIQYF. The CDR3 bases are TGTGCCAGTAGTATTGGGGCAGGCCCGAAAAACATTCAGTACTTC.

The chain has TRBV27 and TRBJ2-7, with 8 bases lining up with TRBD1. V dropped 0 bases and J dropped 6; count of bases not matched to a gene: 4. The CDR3 consists of 14 residues. Germline CDR1 is MNHEY and CDR2 is SMNVEV (reference sequence). The CDR3 is CASSLSAGGIEQYF. The CDR3 bases are TGTGCCAGCAGTTTATCTGCAGGGGGCATCGAGCAGTACTTC.

J is TRBJ1-5 and V is TRBV7-9, with D perhaps matching TRBD1 (5 bases). The length of the CDR3 is 13 residues. Trimming pared 1 base from V and 7 bases from J, leaving 8 bases between. CDR1 is SEHNR and CDR2 is FQNEAQ in the germline V gene (reference sequence). CDR3 nucleotides: TGTGCCAGCAGCTTAGATAGGGACCAGCCCCAGCATTTT. Residues: CASSLDRDQPQHF.

This clonotype was seen repeatedly, ten times or more. The CDR3, as DNA: TGTGCCACCAGCAGAACCGACGGTCCGTACAATGAGCAGTTCTTC. Protein product: CATSRTDGPYNEQFF. The J gene is TRBJ2-1, the V gene TRBV15; no firm D call. The CDR3 contains 15 residues. Germline CDR1 reads LNHNV; CDR2 reads YYDKDF (reference sequence). The germline V and J ends were trimmed by 2 bases and 4 bases, with 12 bases remaining between them.

The rearrangement joins TRBV2 to TRBJ2-1, with D perhaps matching TRBD2 (5 bases). Germline values: CDR1 SNHLY, CDR2 FYNNEI. This CDR3 is built from 19 residues. The V end was cut by 5 bases, the J end by 5 bases, with 28 bases between. The CDR3 region is CASSPGLGWAGKDHNEQFF. The CDR3 bases are TGTGCCAGCAGTCCCGGCCTTGGGTGGGCGGGTAAAGACCACAATGAGCAGTTCTTC.

The chain links TRBV20-1 to TRBJ2-1; unclear D gene. Trimming removed 3 bases at V and 7 bases at J, with 13 bases between. The CDR3 covers 13 residues. In germline, CDR1 is DFQATT, CDR2 SNEGSKA (reference sequence). The CDR3 DNA follows: TGCAGTGCTAGCCCCAGGCTGGAAAATGAGCAGTTCTTC. Amino acids: CSASPRLENEQFF.

This clonotype has a handful of counts. As DNA, the CDR3 is TGTGCCAGCAGCTTAGGGGAGAGCTCCTACGAGCAGTACTTC. Its protein product is CASSLGESSYEQYF. The V and J genes are TRBV7-9 and TRBJ2-7; maybe TRBD2 (5 bases). Trimming left V 1 base short and J 0 bases short, with 7 bases between. This CDR3 has 14 residues. In germline, CDR1 is SEHNR, CDR2 FQNEAQ (reference sequence).

This sequence joins TRBV7-9 and TRBJ2-7; 7 bases line up with TRBD1. The V segment lost 4 bases and the J segment 5 bases; nucleotides outside the gene matches: 14. The CDR3 totals 16 residues. Germline CDR1 reads SEHNR; CDR2 reads FQNEAQ (reference sequence). CDR3 DNA sequence: TGTGCCAGCAGCTCCCTGTGGCAGGGGGAATTTCACGAGCAGTACTTC. Protein product: CASSSLWQGEFHEQYF.

This clonotype was seen a few times. The rearrangement uses TRBV14 and TRBJ2-7; D uncertain. V gave up 2 bases and J gave up 3 bases, with 8 bases separating them. The germline CDR1 and CDR2 sequences are SGHDN and FVKESK. The CDR3 spans 13 residues. The DNA for the CDR3 is TGTGCCAGCAGCCAAAACCCCCTCTACGAGCAGTACTTC. It specifies CASSQNPLYEQYF. The full variable domain, with the rest looked up from reference TRBV14 and TRBJ2-7, is EAGVTQFPSHSVIEKGQTVTLRCDPISGHDNLYWYRRVMGKEIKFLLHFVKESKQDESGMPNNRFLAERTGGTYSTLKVQPAELEDSGVYFCASSQNPLYEQYFGPGTRLTVT.

The chain has TRBV30 and TRBJ1-2; D is uncertain. Trimming shortened V by 0 bases and J by 4 bases, and 9 bases separated the two germline ends. This CDR3 region has 13 residues. Germline-derived CDR1 and CDR2 are GTSNPN and SVGIG (reference sequence). The CDR3 region is CAWSVGGLYGYTF. As DNA, the CDR3 is TGTGCCTGGAGTGTCGGCGGGCTCTATGGCTACACCTTC.

This clonotype was detected ten times or more. The rearrangement joins TRBV6-2 or TRBV6-3 to TRBJ2-1; 8 nucleotides line up with TRBD2. The CDR3 runs 17 residues. The junction had 7 bases not matched to a gene; V was cut back by 0 bases and J by 3 bases. Germline CDR1 is MNHEY and CDR2 is SVGEGT. In DNA, the CDR3 is TGTGCCAGCAGTTACTCTTGGGGTACTAGCGGCTACAATGAGCAGTTCTTC. Protein sequence: CASSYSWGTSGYNEQFF.

This clonotype was found a few times. CDR3 residues: CSARGLWLERAGGNEQFF. The CDR3 nucleotides are TGCAGTGCTAGGGGGTTGTGGTTAGAGAGGGCAGGGGGCAATGAGCAGTTCTTC. This chain connects TRBV20-1 to TRBJ2-1; 7 bases map to TRBD1. V shed 3 bases and J 6 bases; nucleotides not matched to a gene: 20. The CDR3 extends over 18 amino acids. The V gene's germline CDR1 is DFQATT and CDR2 SNEGSKA (reference sequence).

This chain uses TRBV7-8 with TRBJ2-1; the D call may be TRBD1 or TRBD2 (5 bases each). The CDR3 contains 15 residues. The germline gives CDR1 SGHVS, CDR2 FQNEAQ. The germline V and J ends were trimmed by 1 base and 3 bases, with 10 bases remaining between them. The CDR3: CASSLVGTDYNEQFF. The CDR3 bases are TGTGCCAGCAGCTTAGTGGGGACGGACTACAATGAGCAGTTCTTC.

The table lists this clonotype with a few counts. This rearrangement joins TRBV7-2 to TRBJ2-1, with TRBD1 matching 10 bases. The trim removed 5 bases at V and 4 bases at J, leaving 8 bases unmatched. Germline-derived CDR1 and CDR2 are SGHTA and FQGNSA. The CDR3 covers 16 residues. Here the CDR3 reads CASSRRGTGDYNEQFF. In DNA form, the CDR3 reads TGTGCCAGCAGCCGAAGGGGGACAGGGGATTACAATGAGCAGTTCTTC. The full variable domain, with the rest looked up from reference TRBV7-2 and TRBJ2-1, is GAGVSQSPSNKVTEKGKDVELRCDPISGHTALYWYRQSLGQGLEFLIYFQGNSAPDKSGLPSDRFSAERTGGSVSTLTIQRTQQEDSAVYLCASSRRGTGDYNEQFFGPGTRLTVL.

The chain employs TRBV19 and TRBJ1-1, with D possibly TRBD1 on 5 matching bases. CDR3 length: 15 residues. V gave up 1 base and J gave up 1 base, with 10 bases separating them. Germline values: CDR1 LNHDA, CDR2 SQIVND (reference sequence). The CDR3 DNA sequence: TGTGCCAGTAGTATAGCGGTCCAGGGGAACACTGAAGCTTTCTTT. It specifies CASSIAVQGNTEAFF. The full variable domain, with the rest looked up from reference TRBV19 and TRBJ1-1, is DGGITQSPKYLFRKEGQNVTLSCEQNLNHDAMYWYRQDPGQGLRLIYYSQIVNDFQKGDIAEGYSVSREKKESFPLTVTSAQKNPTAFYLCASSIAVQGNTEAFFGQGTRLTVV.

This clonotype was seen a few times. J is TRBJ1-5 and V is TRBV20-1, with a tentative D call TRBD1 (6 bases). This CDR3 has 14 amino acids. Looked up from germline, CDR1 is DFQATT and CDR2 is SNEGSKA (reference sequence). V was cut by 3 bases and J by 6 bases, with 15 bases left in between. The CDR3 sequence is CSARGRGLSQPQHF. CDR3 DNA sequence: TGCAGTGCTAGGGGCAGGGGTCTAAGTCAGCCCCAGCATTTT.

This clonotype was seen more than once but under ten times. The rearrangement joins TRBV29-1 to TRBJ1-4, with D possibly TRBD1 on 5 matching bases. Deletions cut 4 bases from V and 8 bases from J, with 17 bases between. Looked up from germline, CDR1 is SQVTM and CDR2 is ANQGSEA. The length of the CDR3 is 14 residues. The CDR3 region has the DNA TGCAGCGTTGTATCTTGGGACCAGCGGGAAAAACTGTTTTTT. It specifies CSVVSWDQREKLFF. The whole variable domain, remainder taken from reference TRBV29-1 and TRBJ1-4, is SAVISQKPSRDICQRGTSLTIQCQVDSQVTMMFWYRQQPGQSLTLIATANQGSEATYESGFVIDKFPISRPNLTFSTLTVSNMSPEDSSIYLCSVVSWDQREKLFFGSGTQLSVL.

V and J are TRBV10-3 and TRBJ1-4, with 8 bases that match TRBD1. The CDR3 runs 14 residues. Trimming took 3 bases from V and 8 from J; bases not matched to a gene: 5. Germline V gene sequence: CDR1 ENHRY, CDR2 SYGVKD. The CDR3 coding sequence is TGTGCCATCAGTGAAGCAGGGGGCGAAGAAAAACTGTTTTTT. Protein product: CAISEAGGEEKLFF.

The gene calls are TRBV7-9 and TRBJ2-5; D possibly matches TRBD1 or TRBD2 (5 bases each). Germline CDR1 is SEHNR and CDR2 is FQNEAQ (reference sequence). The CDR3 extends over 13 amino acids. V shed 2 bases and J shed 3 bases, with 7 bases lying between them. CDR3 sequence: CASSLMGEETQYF. The CDR3 DNA follows: TGTGCCAGCAGCTTAATGGGGGAAGAGACCCAGTACTTC.